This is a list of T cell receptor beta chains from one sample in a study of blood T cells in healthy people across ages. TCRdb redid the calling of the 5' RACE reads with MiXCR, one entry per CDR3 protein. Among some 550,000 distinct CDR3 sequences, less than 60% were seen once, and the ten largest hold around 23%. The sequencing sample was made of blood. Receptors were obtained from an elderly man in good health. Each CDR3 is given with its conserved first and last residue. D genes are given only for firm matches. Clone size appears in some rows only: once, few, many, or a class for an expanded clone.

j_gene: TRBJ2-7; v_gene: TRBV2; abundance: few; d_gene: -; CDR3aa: CASSAAWSQTYEQYF; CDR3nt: TGTGCCAGCAGTGCGGCTTGGAGCCAGACCTACGAGCAGTACTTC
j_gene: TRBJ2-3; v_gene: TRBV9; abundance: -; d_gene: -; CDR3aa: CASSVEAHLDALDTQYF; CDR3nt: TGTGCCAGCAGCGTAGAGGCCCACCTCGACGCCCTCGATACGCAGTATTTT
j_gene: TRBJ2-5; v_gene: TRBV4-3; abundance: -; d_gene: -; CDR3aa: CASSQHVTGSETQYF; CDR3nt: TGCGCCAGCAGCCAACATGTGACGGGGTCAGAGACCCAGTACTTC
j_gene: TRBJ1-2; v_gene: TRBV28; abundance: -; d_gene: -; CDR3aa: CASSPSLLNYGYTF; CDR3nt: TGTGCCAGCAGTCCTTCCCTCTTAAACTATGGCTACACCTTC
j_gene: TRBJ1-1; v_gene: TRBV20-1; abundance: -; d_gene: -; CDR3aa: CSARRLRGGLWNTEAFF; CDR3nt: TGCAGTGCTAGAAGATTAAGGGGGGGCTTGTGGAACACTGAAGCTTTCTTT
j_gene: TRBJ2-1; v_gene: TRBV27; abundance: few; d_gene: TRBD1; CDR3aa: CASSPDRNPYNEQFF; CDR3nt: TGTGCCAGCAGTCCGGACAGGAATCCCTACAATGAGCAGTTCTTC
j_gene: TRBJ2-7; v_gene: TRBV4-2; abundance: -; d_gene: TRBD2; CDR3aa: CASSRPPGGSFNSYEQYF; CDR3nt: TGTGCCAGCAGCCGTCCTCCGGGGGGAAGTTTTAACTCCTACGAGCAGTACTTC
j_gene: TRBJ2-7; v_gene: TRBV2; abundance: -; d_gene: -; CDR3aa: CASTTHIGKQYF; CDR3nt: TGTGCCAGCACGACTCACATTGGAAAGCAGTACTTC
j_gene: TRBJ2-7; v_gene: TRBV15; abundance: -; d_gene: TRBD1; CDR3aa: CATSRVGTGSSYEQYF; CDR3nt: TGTGCCACCAGCAGAGTCGGGACAGGGAGCTCCTACGAGCAGTACTTC
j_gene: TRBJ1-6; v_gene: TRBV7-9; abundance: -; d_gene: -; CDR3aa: CASSLPGTASPLHF; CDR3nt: TGTGCCAGCAGCCTACCCGGGACGGCTTCACCCCTCCACTTT
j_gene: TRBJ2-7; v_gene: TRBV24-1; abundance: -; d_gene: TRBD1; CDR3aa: CATSETGIAGEQYF; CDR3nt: TGTGCCACCAGTGAGACAGGGATAGCAGGCGAGCAGTACTTC
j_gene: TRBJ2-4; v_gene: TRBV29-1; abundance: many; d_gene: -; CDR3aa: CSVASDTVNIQYF; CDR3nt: TGCAGCGTAGCCTCGGACACGGTAAACATTCAGTACTTC
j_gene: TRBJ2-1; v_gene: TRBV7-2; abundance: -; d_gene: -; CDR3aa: CASSPVAVRHEQFF; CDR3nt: TGTGCCAGCAGCCCCGTGGCGGTGAGGCATGAGCAGTTCTTC
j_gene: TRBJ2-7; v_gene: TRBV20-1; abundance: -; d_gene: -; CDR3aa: CSGRDIPGREQYF; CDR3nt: TGCAGTGGTAGGGACATCCCGGGACGCGAGCAGTACTTC
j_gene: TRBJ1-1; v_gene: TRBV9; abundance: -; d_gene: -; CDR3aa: CASSVAWDRGEAFF; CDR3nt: TGTGCCAGCAGCGTAGCCTGGGATCGAGGGGAAGCTTTCTTT
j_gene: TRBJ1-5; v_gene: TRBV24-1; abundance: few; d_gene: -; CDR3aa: CATSDPGPNQPQHF; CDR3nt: TGTGCCACCAGTGACCCCGGACCGAATCAGCCCCAGCATTTT
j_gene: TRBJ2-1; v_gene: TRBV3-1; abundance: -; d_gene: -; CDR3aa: CASSHDRNRANEQFF; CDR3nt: TGTGCCAGCAGCCACGACAGAAACAGGGCAAATGAGCAGTTCTTC
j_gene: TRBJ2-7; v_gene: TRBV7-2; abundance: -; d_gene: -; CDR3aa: CASSPSLDEQYF; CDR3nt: TGTGCCAGCAGCCCATCCCTGGACGAGCAGTACTTC
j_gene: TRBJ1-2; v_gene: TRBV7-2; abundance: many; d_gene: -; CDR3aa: CASSPQLGNNYGYTF; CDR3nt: TGTGCCAGCAGCCCCCAATTAGGGAACAACTATGGCTACACCTTC
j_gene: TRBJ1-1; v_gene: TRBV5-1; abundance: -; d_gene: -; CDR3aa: CASSLGRGGVNTKAFF; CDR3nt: TGCGCCAGCAGCTTGGGACGCGGGGGGGTGAACACTAAAGCTTTCTTT
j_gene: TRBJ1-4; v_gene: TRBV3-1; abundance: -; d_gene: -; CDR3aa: CASSQEASVREKLFF; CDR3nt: TGTGCCAGCAGCCAAGAGGCGTCGGTCCGGGAAAAACTGTTTTTT
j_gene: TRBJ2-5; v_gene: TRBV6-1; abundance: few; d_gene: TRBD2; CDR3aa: CASSKGPGLAGKQETQYF; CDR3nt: TGTGCCAGCAGTAAAGGACCGGGACTAGCGGGGAAACAAGAGACCCAGTACTTC
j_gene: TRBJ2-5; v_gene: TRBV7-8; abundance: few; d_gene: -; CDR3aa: CASTWTVYQETQYF; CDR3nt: TGTGCCAGCACCTGGACAGTCTACCAAGAGACCCAGTACTTC